The text below deals with one TCR beta chain. The clone's antigen remains unknown. Base qualities are not recorded, but no much larger clone differs from it by a single base. The library came from 5' RACE. Sequencing was performed on an Illumina HiSeq 2500. The second PCR ran for roughly 7 to 11 cycles and used a J-beta primer mix along with a sample-barcoded 5' primer. A unique molecular identifier was introduced onto each TCR beta cDNA molecule by a template-switch 5' adaptor carrying 12 random nucleotides. At least 2.5 million CDR3-containing paired-end reads were obtained from each sample. First-strand cDNA was synthesized from all RNA with the Mint cDNA synthesis kit, primed by a TRBC-specific oligonucleotide. Following uracil-DNA glycosylase treatment, a first 18-cycle PCR with universal primers M1SS and BC2_uni_R was performed on all cDNA. For the original study's pipeline: For normalization, 1 million high-quality reads were randomly selected from each sample, with every read carrying a distinct molecular identifier. Instead of being binned into consensus sequences, reads with shared molecular identifiers were discarded. MiTCR, run with a Q25 quality threshold and the strictest error-elimination algorithm, handled CDR3 identification, clonotype clustering and error correction. A nonparametric unseen species model using Euler transformation provided a lower-bound estimate of total TCR beta diversity. TCRdb trimmed public reads at Q25 via fastp, called clones via MiXCR and kept in-frame beta chains. Entries are consolidated by CDR3 protein sequence, retaining the most common genes and DNA. V and J calls and clone size were set by TCRdb, not the authors. Across this sample there are around 780,000 distinct CDR3 sequences, with about 56% seen only once. The ten top clones hold more than 25% of the sample.

The data were obtained in a study of blood T cells in healthy people across ages (dated by TCRdb to between 2015 and 2016). A note on the overall study: Template switching captured roughly one uniquely barcoded TCR beta cDNA molecule per two T cells in model experiments. The study measured age-related changes in TCR beta repertoire diversity using deep sequencing normalized with unique cDNA molecular identifiers. Four age groups were formed from the donors: young (average 16 years), middle-aged (more than 35), aged (under 70) and long-lived (more than 75). Donors of different ages were randomly distributed across sequencing lanes to avoid experimental bias. Using the same blood draw, the study looked at two additional independent replicas of 1 million unique cDNA reads for two donors, one aged 18 to 30 and the other aged 80 or older. What the study reported, not specific to this receptor: Because profiling used bulk unsorted PBMCs, naive and antigen-experienced compartments could not be compared conclusively. Because the CMV infection status of the donors was unknown, age-related changes in expanded clonotypes may potentially have been confounded. Compared with the aged group, the long-lived group had more naive CD4+ T cells, fewer expanded clones and increased TCR diversity, suggesting age selection. Estimates of total diversity based on one million sequenced T cells were considered lower bounds and underestimates. There was a strong correlation between observed TCR beta diversity and the percentage of naive T cells measured by flow cytometry. As age increased, observed TCR beta diversity per million T cells dropped in a roughly linear way, and a significant reduction was already evident by age 40.

As encoded in the germline V gene, CDR1 is SGHRS while CDR2 is YFSETQ. From the cysteine through the phenylalanine, the CDR3 covers 16 amino acids. Only the CDR3 DNA is retained, 48 bases long and in frame from the first base. V is pruned by 2 bases and J by 2 bases, leaving 5 bases of the junction without a gene match. Donors were 40 or so systemically healthy Caucasian individuals from Russia aged roughly 6 to 90 years. Around 10 milliliters of peripheral blood were collected from each donor into EDTA-treated Vacutainer tubes. Ficoll-Paque density-gradient centrifugation was used to isolate PBMCs, with at least 6.5 million per sample. Total RNA was extracted from PBMCs with Trizol reagent, with at least 6 micrograms obtained per sample. Naive CD45RAhigh/CD27high T cell percentages were measured by flow cytometry on a PBMC aliquot from every donor.

This sequence was found in a man in his forties in good health. The chain was built from TRBV5-1 and TRBJ2-3, with 10 bases aligning to TRBD2. Sample: blood. The CDR3 here reads CASSLGLAEPTDTQYF. The nucleotide sequence reads as follows: TGCGCCAGCAGCTTAGGACTAGCGGAACCCACAGATACGCAGTATTTT.